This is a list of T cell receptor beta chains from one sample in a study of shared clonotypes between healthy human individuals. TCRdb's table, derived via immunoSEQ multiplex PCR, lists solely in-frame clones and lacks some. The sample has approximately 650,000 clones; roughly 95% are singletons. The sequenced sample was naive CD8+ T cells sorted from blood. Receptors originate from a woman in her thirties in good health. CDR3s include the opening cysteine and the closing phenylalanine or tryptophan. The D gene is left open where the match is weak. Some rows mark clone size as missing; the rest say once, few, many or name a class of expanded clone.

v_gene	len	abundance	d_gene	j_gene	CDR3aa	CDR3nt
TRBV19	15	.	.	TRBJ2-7	CASSIGGAQGHEQYF	TGTGCCAGTAGTATAGGCGGGGCTCAAGGCCACGAGCAGTACTTC
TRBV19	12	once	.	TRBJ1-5	CASSYFSQPQHF	TGTGCCAGTAGCTACTTTTCTCAGCCCCAGCATTTT
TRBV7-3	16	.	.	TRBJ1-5	CASSFLQGNSNQPQHF	TGTGCCAGCAGCTTTTTACAGGGAAATAGCAATCAGCCCCAGCATTTT
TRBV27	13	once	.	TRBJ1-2	CASSLGHGNGYTF	TGTGCCAGCAGTTTGGGACACGGTAATGGCTACACCTTC
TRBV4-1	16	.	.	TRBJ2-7	CASSPNPGLTAYEQYF	TGCGCCAGCAGCCCGAATCCGGGACTGACTGCCTACGAGCAGTACTTC
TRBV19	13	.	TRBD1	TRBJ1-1	CASINPQTGKAFF	TGTGCCAGCATCAACCCCCAGACAGGGAAAGCTTTCTTT
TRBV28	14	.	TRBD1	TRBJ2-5	CASSSGTVLGTQYF	TGTGCCAGCAGTTCCGGGACAGTCCTTGGGACCCAGTACTTC
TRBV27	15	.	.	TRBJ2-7	CASTLPDSLTYEQYF	TGTGCCAGCACCCTCCCGGACAGTTTGACCTACGAGCAGTACTTC
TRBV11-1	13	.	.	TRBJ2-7	CASSFSSIYEQYF	TGTGCCAGCAGCTTTTCTAGTATCTACGAGCAGTACTTC
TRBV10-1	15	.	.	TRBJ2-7	CASSDGGLELYEQYF	TGCGCCAGCAGTGACGGGGGGCTCGAGCTTTACGAGCAGTACTTC
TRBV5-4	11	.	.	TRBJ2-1	CASSSINEQFF	TGTGCCAGCAGCTCAATAAATGAGCAGTTCTTC
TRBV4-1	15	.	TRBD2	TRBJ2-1	CASSLRPGLGDEQFF	TGCGCCAGCAGCCTGCGCCCGGGACTAGGAGATGAGCAGTTCTTC
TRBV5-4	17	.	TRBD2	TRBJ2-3	CASSRLAGEWGTDTQYF	TGTGCCAGCAGCCGACTAGCGGGAGAATGGGGCACAGATACGCAGTATTTT
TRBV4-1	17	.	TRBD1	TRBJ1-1	CASSPRQGAREQGEAFF	TGCGCCAGCAGCCCAAGACAGGGGGCCAGGGAACAGGGTGAAGCTTTCTTT
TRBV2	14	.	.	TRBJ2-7	CASSPWRNPHEQYF	TGTGCCAGCAGTCCCTGGCGGAATCCCCACGAGCAGTACTTC
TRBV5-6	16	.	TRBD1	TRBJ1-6	CASSLEGQGAGSPLHF	TGTGCCAGCAGCTTGGAGGGACAGGGGGCAGGGTCACCCCTCCACTTT
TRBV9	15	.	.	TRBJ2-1	CASSVAGGELNEQFF	TGTGCCAGCAGCGTAGCCGGAGGTGAGTTAAATGAGCAGTTCTTC
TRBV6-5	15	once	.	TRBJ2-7	CASSPLGPRLDEQYF	TGTGCCAGCAGTCCCCTTGGACCCCGGCTCGACGAGCAGTACTTC
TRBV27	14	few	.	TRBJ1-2	CASSQSPASYGYTF	TGTGCCAGCAGTCAATCGCCAGCGAGCTATGGCTACACCTTC
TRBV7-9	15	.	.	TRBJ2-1	CASSFSGVSGNEQFF	TGTGCCAGCAGCTTCTCAGGAGTTTCTGGCAATGAGCAGTTCTTC
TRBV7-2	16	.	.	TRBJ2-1	CASSLEGGTSYNEQFF	TGTGCCAGCAGCTTAGAGGGAGGAACCTCCTACAATGAGCAGTTCTTC
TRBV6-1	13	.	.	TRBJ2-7	CATKPRLTAEQYF	TGTGCAACCAAGCCCCGGTTAACGGCCGAGCAGTACTTC
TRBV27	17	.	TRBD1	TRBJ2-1	CASSPSWGDRGDNEQFF	TGTGCCAGCAGCCCCTCGTGGGGGGACAGGGGGGACAATGAGCAGTTCTTC
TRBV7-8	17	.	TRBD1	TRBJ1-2	CASSIGATGQDYYGYTF	TGTGCCAGCAGTATCGGGGCGACGGGACAGGACTATTATGGCTACACCTTC
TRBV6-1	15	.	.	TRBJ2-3	CASSESSLHTDTQYF	TGTGCCAGCAGTGAAAGCTCGCTCCACACAGATACGCAGTATTTT
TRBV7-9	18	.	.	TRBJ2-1	CASSLEGSMGGSYNEQFF	TGTGCCAGCAGCTTAGAGGGGAGTATGGGCGGCTCCTACAATGAGCAGTTCTTC
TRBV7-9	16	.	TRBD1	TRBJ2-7	CASSLGVTGGSYEQYF	TGTGCCAGCAGCTTAGGTGTCACAGGGGGCTCCTACGAGCAGTACTTC
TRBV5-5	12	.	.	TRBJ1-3	CASRGQGNTIYF	TGTGCCAGCAGAGGACAGGGAAACACCATATATTTT
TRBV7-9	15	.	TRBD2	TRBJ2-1	CASSLLAGVDNEQFF	TGTGCCAGCAGCTTACTAGCGGGAGTAGATAATGAGCAGTTCTTC
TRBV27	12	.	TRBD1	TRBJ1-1	CASSSGGTEAFF	TGTGCCAGCAGTTCAGGGGGCACTGAAGCTTTCTTT
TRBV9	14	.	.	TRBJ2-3	CASSVEGGTDTQYF	TGTGCCAGCAGCGTAGAAGGGGGAACAGATACGCAGTATTTT
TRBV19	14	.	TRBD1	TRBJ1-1	CASSIVTGGTEAFF	TGTGCCAGTAGTATAGTAACAGGGGGCACTGAAGCTTTCTTT
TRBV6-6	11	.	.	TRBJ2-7	CASSGQDEQYF	TGTGCCAGCAGTGGGCAGGACGAGCAGTACTTC
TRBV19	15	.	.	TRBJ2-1	CASSIVESSYNEQFF	TGTGCCAGTAGTATAGTAGAGAGCTCCTACAATGAGCAGTTCTTC
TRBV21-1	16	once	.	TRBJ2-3	CASSPRSPSGTDTQYF	TGTGCCAGCAGCCCTCGGTCCCCTAGCGGAACAGATACGCAGTATTTT
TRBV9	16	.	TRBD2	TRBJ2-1	CASSVEGLAAYNEQFF	TGTGCCAGCAGCGTAGAGGGACTAGCAGCCTACAATGAGCAGTTCTTC
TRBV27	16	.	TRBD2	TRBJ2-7	CASSFQVALAGYEQYF	TGTGCCAGCAGTTTCCAAGTCGCCCTAGCGGGCTACGAGCAGTACTTC
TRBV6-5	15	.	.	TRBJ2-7	CASSTDSLGSYEQYF	TGTGCCAGCAGTACGGACAGCTTGGGTTCCTACGAGCAGTACTTC
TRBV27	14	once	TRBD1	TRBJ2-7	CASSSRDRVYEQYF	TGTGCCAGCAGTTCCCGGGACAGGGTCTACGAGCAGTACTTC
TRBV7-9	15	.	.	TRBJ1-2	CASSSPFEIRRGYTF	TGTGCCAGCAGCTCCCCCTTCGAGATTAGGCGTGGCTACACCTTC
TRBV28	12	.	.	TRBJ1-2	CASRGPSYGYTF	TGTGCCAGCAGGGGTCCCTCCTATGGCTACACCTTC
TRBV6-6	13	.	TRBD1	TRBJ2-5	CASGQVFQETQYF	TGTGCCAGCGGACAGGTCTTTCAAGAGACCCAGTACTTC
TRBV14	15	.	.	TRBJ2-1	CATARGTSSYNEQFF	TGTGCCACCGCTAGGGGGACGAGCTCCTACAATGAGCAGTTCTTC
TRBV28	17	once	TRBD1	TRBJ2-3	CASSSGRGQAYTDTQYF	TGTGCCAGCAGTTCTGGACGGGGACAGGCTTACACAGATACGCAGTATTTT
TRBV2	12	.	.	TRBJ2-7	CASSEKLYEQYF	TGTGCCAGCAGTGAAAAGCTATACGAGCAGTACTTC
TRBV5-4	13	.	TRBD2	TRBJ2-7	CASSPGTSGEQYF	TGTGCCAGCAGCCCTGGGACTAGCGGAGAGCAGTACTTC
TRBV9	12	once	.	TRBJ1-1	CASSDDSSEAFF	TGTGCCAGCAGCGACGACTCATCTGAAGCTTTCTTT
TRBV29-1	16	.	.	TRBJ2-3	CSVVLRAEASTDTQYF	TGCAGCGTTGTCCTGCGGGCCGAGGCTAGCACAGATACGCAGTATTTT
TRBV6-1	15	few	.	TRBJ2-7	CASSEGRSSGYEQYF	TGTGCCAGCAGTGAAGGGCGTTCCTCGGGATACGAGCAGTACTTC
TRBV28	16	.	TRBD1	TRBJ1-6	CASRPLRGTGLSPLHF	TGTGCCAGCAGACCCCTGCGGGGGACAGGGCTTTCACCCCTCCACTTT
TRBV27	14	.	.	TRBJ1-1	CASSTGGGNTEAFF	TGTGCCAGCAGCACCGGGGGAGGGAACACTGAAGCTTTCTTT
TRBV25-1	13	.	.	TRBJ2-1	CASSGGADNEQFF	TGTGCCAGCAGTGGGGGGGCAGACAATGAGCAGTTCTTC
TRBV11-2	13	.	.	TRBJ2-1	CASRSLGYNEQFF	TGTGCCAGCAGGTCACTAGGCTACAATGAGCAGTTCTTC
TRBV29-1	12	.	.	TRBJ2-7	CSVTGFSYEQYF	TGCAGCGTTACGGGTTTCTCCTACGAGCAGTACTTC
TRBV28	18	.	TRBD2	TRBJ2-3	CASSLPREYPKGTDTQYF	TGTGCCAGCAGTTTACCGCGGGAGTACCCCAAAGGAACAGATACGCAGTATTTT
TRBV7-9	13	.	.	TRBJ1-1	CASSPLGYTEAFF	TGTGCCAGCAGCCCTTTGGGCTACACTGAAGCTTTCTTT
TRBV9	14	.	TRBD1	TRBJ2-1	CASSPTDRVNEQFF	TGTGCCAGCAGCCCCACGGACAGGGTAAATGAGCAGTTCTTC
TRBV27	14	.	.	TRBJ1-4	CASSLLGDNEKLFF	TGTGCCAGCAGTTTATTGGGAGATAATGAAAAACTGTTTTTT
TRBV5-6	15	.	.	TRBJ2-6	CASSYSSSGANVLTF	TGTGCCAGCAGCTACAGTTCCTCTGGGGCCAACGTCCTGACTTTC
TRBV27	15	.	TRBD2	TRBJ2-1	CASSFAREGDNEQFF	TGTGCCAGCAGTTTCGCGCGGGAGGGGGACAATGAGCAGTTCTTC